This T cell receptor beta chain was recovered during a study of cytomegalovirus exposure and HLA in healthy donors. Researchers ran the PCR with 60 Vbeta and 13 Jbeta primers. Method: immunoSEQ multiplex PCR; TCRdb's copy keeps in-frame clones and lacks some. The sample carries 150,000 to 200,000 clones, more than 75% recorded once. The V end was cut by 6 bases, the J end by 3 bases, with 14 bases between. In germline, CDR1 is LNHDA, CDR2 SQIVND (reference sequence). The CDR3 has 15 residues. This receptor was identified in a woman in her late teens or twenties in good health and CMV-seronegative. The material sequenced was PBMCs. The rearrangement uses TRBV19 and TRBJ2-2; tentative D call: TRBD1 (6 bases). Written as DNA, the CDR3 is TGTGCCAGTAGCCAGCTTACAGGGTACACCGGGGAGCTGTTTTTT. As protein: CASSQLTGYTGELFF.